This is a list of T cell receptor beta chains from one sample in a study of T cell responses to AZD1222 COVID-19 vaccine. The assay was immunoSEQ multiplex PCR, and TCRdb's table has in-frame clones only and misses some. The sample yields around 110,000 clones, around 89% seen once. This material consisted of peripheral blood, taken on day 0 of AZD1222 vaccination. Source of these receptors: an adult in good health. The CDR3 runs from the conserved cysteine through the conserved F or W. D genes are given only for firm matches. A clone size is listed for some rows: how often the clone was seen (once, few, many), or a class if it is expanded.

>.|TRBJ2-1|TRBV5-6|.
CASSTPSTDEQFF
>.|TRBJ2-5|TRBV7-2|.
CASSLAAGETQYF
>TRBD1|TRBJ1-1|TRBV19|.
CASTTDRRNTEAFF
>.|TRBJ1-4|TRBV9|few
CASSVQSTLLGGGLFF
>.|TRBJ1-1|TRBV5-1|.
CASSLEEMNTEAFF
>.|TRBJ2-7|TRBV27|.
CASRNWDSRTHEQYF
>.|TRBJ2-7|TRBV7-9|.
CASSFSQGSYEQYF
>.|TRBJ2-7|TRBV30|.
CAWSGSPKPYEQYF
>TRBD1|TRBJ2-2|TRBV5-1|.
CASSLALGQGAGGELFF
>.|TRBJ2-2|TRBV5-1|.
CASQQDSGTGELFF
>TRBD1|TRBJ2-2|TRBV27|.
CASSLGVGQGANTGELFF
>.|TRBJ2-2|TRBV9|once
CASSVGANTGELFF
>.|TRBJ1-5|TRBV2|.
CASSDGLGSNQPQHF
>TRBD1|TRBJ1-2|TRBV7-9|.
CASSLVGTDYGYTF
>.|TRBJ1-1|TRBV11-2|few
CASVSGRANTEAFF
>.|TRBJ1-4|TRBV12-5|.
CASGLTPGTEKLFF
>.|TRBJ1-2|TRBV5-1|.
CASSLGADARLYGYTF
>.|TRBJ1-2|TRBV14|once
CASSPHMNNYGYTF
>.|TRBJ1-1|TRBV7-2|.
CASTYSVDTEAFF
>.|TRBJ2-7|TRBV18|.
CASSPSVSSYEQYF
>TRBD2|TRBJ2-1|TRBV18|.
CASSPGLAGENEQFF
>.|TRBJ2-7|TRBV7-2|.
CASSLDRIYEQYF
>.|TRBJ1-3|TRBV30|once
CAWSVIQVFSGNTIYF
>.|TRBJ2-2|TRBV27|once
CASSLRANTGELFF
>TRBD1|TRBJ1-5|TRBV7-9|.
CASSSTTGRNQPQHF
>.|TRBJ2-7|TRBV3-1/TRBV3-2|once
CASSPVNRGKPYEQYF
>TRBD1|TRBJ1-1|TRBV4-3|.
CASSMDRVNTEAFF
>.|TRBJ1-5|TRBV28|.
CASSPDRREPQHF
>.|TRBJ2-2|TRBV5-6|once
CASSFRFTGELFF
>.|TRBJ2-1|TRBV11-1|few
CASSLGFSAGGTFF
>.|TRBJ1-2|TRBV28|.
CASTARDHHIGGYTF
>.|TRBJ1-6|TRBV2|.
CASVGGGGRSPLHF
>.|TRBJ2-7|TRBV14|many
CASSLDPWSYEQYF
>TRBD1|TRBJ1-6|TRBV7-2|.
CASTHIGQGEHSPLHF
>.|TRBJ1-3|TRBV15|once
CATSEKSSNSGNTIYF
>.|TRBJ2-2|TRBV18|.
CASSITSQGSGELFF
>TRBD1|TRBJ1-1|TRBV5-8|.
CASKMRQGRNTEAFF
>TRBD2|TRBJ2-5|TRBV7-8|.
CASSFLAEGTQYF
>TRBD1|TRBJ1-2|TRBV10-3|.
CAIRGRTGANYTF
>TRBD2|TRBJ2-5|TRBV3-1/TRBV3-2|.
CASSQGKLAGQETQYF
>TRBD1|TRBJ2-2|TRBV6-6|.
CAGRDRGLTGELFF
>TRBD1|TRBJ1-5|TRBV30|.
CAWTSDRGGGHVPQHF
>.|TRBJ2-6|TRBV11-3|once
CASSSRTPVPSGANVLTF
>TRBD1|TRBJ2-2|TRBV4-1|.
CASSQNDRGVGELFF
>.|TRBJ2-7|TRBV11-2|few
CASSLSLQAAYEQYF
>.|TRBJ2-5|TRBV4-3|.
CASSQEFYIDSEGETQYF
>.|TRBJ2-7|TRBV2|.
CASSGGSYEQYF
>.|TRBJ2-7|TRBV6-2/TRBV6-3|.
CASSRRTEHYEQYF
>.|TRBJ2-5|TRBV14|few
CASSRGLGETQYF
>TRBD1|TRBJ2-5|TRBV18|.
CASSPRTGFLGETQYF
>.|TRBJ1-1|TRBV28|once
CASSSAGDNTEAFF
>TRBD2|TRBJ2-4|TRBV4-2|.
CASSQTASGGGDIQYF
>.|TRBJ2-3|TRBV2|once
CASFQLSTDTQYF